Each of the 8 T cell receptor beta chains below was sequenced from the same sample in a study of cytomegalovirus exposure and HLA in healthy donors. The protocol was immunoSEQ multiplex PCR, while the TCRdb copy is restricted to in-frame clones and leaves out a portion. The repertoire consists of 110,000 or so clones, with around nine tenths occurring once and the leading ten covering about 4.3%. Sequenced: PBMCs. All receptors come from a man younger than 30 in good health and CMV-seropositive.

The chain links TRBV29-1 to TRBJ2-2; the match to TRBD2 covers 8 bases. V lost 2 bases and J lost 5; bases outside the gene matches: 4. Germline lookup yields CDR1 SQVTM and CDR2 ANQGSEA. The CDR3 runs 14 residues. CDR3 sequence reads: CSVEPGGRTGELFF. The CDR3 nucleotides are TGCAGCGTTGAACCGGGGGGGCGAACCGGGGAGCTGTTTTTT.

The chain has TRBV9 and TRBJ2-7, with a possible D match to TRBD2 (6 bases). With 0 bases removed from V and 3 bases from J, the gap between germline ends came to 10 bases. Germline CDR1 and CDR2: SGDLS and YYNGEE. The CDR3 length is 14 residues. The CDR3 DNA follows: TGTGCCAGCAGCGTAGAACTAGCTGGCTACGAGCAGTACTTC. It translates to CASSVELAGYEQYF.

The chain employs TRBV2 and TRBJ1-2, with 11 bases matching TRBD1. This CDR3 is 13 amino acids long. From germline, CDR1 is SNHLY and CDR2 FYNNEI. V was clipped by 6 bases and J by 7 bases; unmatched bases: 4. The CDR3 bases are TGTGCCAGCAGAACCGGGACAGGGGGTGGCTACACCTTC. Translated: CASRTGTGGGYTF.

J is TRBJ2-5 and V is TRBV18; 7 bases are a match to TRBD1. Per the germline V gene, CDR1 is KGHSH and CDR2 is LQKENI. Trimming removed 7 bases from V and 1 base from J; junction bases left unmatched: 9. This CDR3 is 15 amino acids long. CDR3 in DNA: TGTGCCAGCTGCACTATGACAGGGTGCCAAGAGACCCAGTACTTC. It yields the protein CASCTMTGCQETQYF.

The chain joins TRBV18 to TRBJ2-7; the match to TRBD1 covers 11 bases. V was pared by 4 bases and J by 3 bases, with 8 bases of the junction left unmatched. The CDR3 totals 16 residues. Germline values: CDR1 KGHSH, CDR2 LQKENI. CDR3 protein: CASSLSGQGAYYEQYF. CDR3 nucleotide sequence: TGTGCCAGCTCACTCTCTGGACAGGGGGCCTACTACGAGCAGTACTTC.

This chain uses TRBV6-5 with TRBJ1-6, with a tentative D call TRBD1 (5 bases). V was shortened by 6 bases and J by 6 bases, with 12 bases between the two germline ends. The germline V gene encodes CDR1 MNHEY and CDR2 SVGAGI. This CDR3 is built from 14 residues. The CDR3: CASSPDSRNSPLHF. In DNA, the CDR3 is TGTGCCAGCAGCCCTGACAGTCGTAATTCACCCCTCCACTTT.

Worth noting for this clone: The junction differs from germline at one of its ends, possibly a read error. The rearrangement links TRBV5-4 to TRBJ2-1; 9 nucleotides align to TRBD2. The CDR3 has 17 amino acids. Germline lookup yields CDR1 SGHNT and CDR2 YYREEE (reference sequence). The DNA for the CDR3 is TGCGCCAGCAGCCTCTCCCTAGGTGCGGGGGGGCTGGATGAGCAGTTCTTC. Translating it yields CASSLSLGAGGLDEQFF.

This clone came up once. This sequence joins TRBV6-1 and TRBJ1-2, with a possible D match to TRBD1 (5 bases). V was clipped by 8 bases and J by 7 bases, with 23 bases between them. The CDR3 totals 15 residues. The germline V gene has CDR1 MNHNS and CDR2 SASEGT. The CDR3 reads CASGIVQGFGSGYTF. In DNA, the CDR3 is TGTGCCAGCGGTATTGTGCAGGGATTTGGTTCTGGCTACACCTTC.